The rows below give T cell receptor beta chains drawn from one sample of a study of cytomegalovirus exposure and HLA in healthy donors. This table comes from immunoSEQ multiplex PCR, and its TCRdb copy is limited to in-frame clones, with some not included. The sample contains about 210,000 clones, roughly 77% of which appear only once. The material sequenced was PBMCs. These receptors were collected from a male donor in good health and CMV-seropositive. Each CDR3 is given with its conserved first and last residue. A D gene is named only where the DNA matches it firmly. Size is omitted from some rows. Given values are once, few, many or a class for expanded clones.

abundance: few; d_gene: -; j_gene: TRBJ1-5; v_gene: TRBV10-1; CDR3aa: CASSESAGDGQPQHF; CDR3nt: TGCGCCAGCAGTGAGTCGGCAGGGGATGGGCAGCCCCAGCATTTT
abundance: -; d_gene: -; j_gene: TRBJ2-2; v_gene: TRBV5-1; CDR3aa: CASSLGTGTGELFF; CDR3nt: TGCGCCAGCAGCTTGGGTACAGGGACCGGGGAGCTGTTTTTT
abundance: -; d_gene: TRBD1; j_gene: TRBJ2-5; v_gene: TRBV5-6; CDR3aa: CASSLGTGQETQYF; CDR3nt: TGTGCCAGCAGCTTAGGGACAGGGCAAGAGACCCAGTACTTC
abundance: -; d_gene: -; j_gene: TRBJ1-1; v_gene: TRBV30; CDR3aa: CAGHGLNTEAFF; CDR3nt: TGTGCCGGCCATGGCTTGAACACTGAAGCTTTCTTT
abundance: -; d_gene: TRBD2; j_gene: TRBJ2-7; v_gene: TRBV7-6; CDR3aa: CASSLAPGREGYEQYF; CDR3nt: TGTGCCAGCAGCTTAGCGCCGGGGCGGGAGGGTTACGAGCAGTACTTC
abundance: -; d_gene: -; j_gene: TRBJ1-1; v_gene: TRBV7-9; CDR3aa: CASSAGPDKNTEAFF; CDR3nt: TGTGCCAGCAGCGCCGGACCGGACAAGAACACTGAAGCTTTCTTT
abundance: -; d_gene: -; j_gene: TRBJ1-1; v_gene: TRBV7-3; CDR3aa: CASSFQGMNTEAFF; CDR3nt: TGTGCCAGCAGCTTTCAGGGAATGAACACTGAAGCTTTCTTT
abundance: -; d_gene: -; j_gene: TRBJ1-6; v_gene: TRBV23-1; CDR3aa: CASSQSGYYNSPLHF; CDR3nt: TGCGCCAGCAGTCAGTCGGGGTACTATAATTCACCCCTCCACTTT
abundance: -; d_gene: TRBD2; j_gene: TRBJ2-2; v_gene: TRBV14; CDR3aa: CASSQIIAGVDSRAGELFF; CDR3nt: TGTGCCAGCAGCCAAATCATTGCGGGAGTCGACTCGCGGGCCGGGGAGCTGTTTTTT
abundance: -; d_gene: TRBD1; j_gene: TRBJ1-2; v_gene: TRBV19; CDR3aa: CASSPTGTVPAGGYTF; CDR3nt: TGTGCCAGTAGTCCAACAGGGACAGTCCCTGCCGGTGGCTACACCTTC
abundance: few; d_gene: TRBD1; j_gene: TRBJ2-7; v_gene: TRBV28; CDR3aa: CASTPSGTGVREQYF; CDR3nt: TGTGCCAGCACCCCGTCCGGGACAGGGGTGCGCGAGCAGTACTTC
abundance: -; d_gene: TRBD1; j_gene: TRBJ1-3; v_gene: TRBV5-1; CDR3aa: CASSSTTGQVPFFSGNTIYF; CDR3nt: TGCGCCAGCAGCTCTACCACGGGACAGGTCCCATTTTTCTCTGGAAACACCATATATTTT
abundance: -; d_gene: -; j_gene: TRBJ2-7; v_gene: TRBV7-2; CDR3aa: CASSLAHGLRSEQYF; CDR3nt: TGTGCCAGCAGCTTAGCGCATGGACTCCGTAGCGAGCAGTACTTC
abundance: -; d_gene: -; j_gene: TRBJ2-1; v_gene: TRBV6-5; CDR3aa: CASTKTGGLQFF; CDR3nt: TGTGCCAGCACCAAGACAGGCGGATTGCAGTTCTTC
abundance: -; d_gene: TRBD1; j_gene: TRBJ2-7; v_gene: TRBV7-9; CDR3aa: CASSFSGGQGYEQYF; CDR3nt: TGTGCCAGCAGTTTTAGTGGGGGACAGGGCTACGAGCAGTACTTC
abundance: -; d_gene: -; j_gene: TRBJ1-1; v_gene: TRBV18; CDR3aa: CASSPSQGSGAFF; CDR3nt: TGTGCCAGCTCACCAAGTCAGGGGAGCGGAGCTTTCTTT
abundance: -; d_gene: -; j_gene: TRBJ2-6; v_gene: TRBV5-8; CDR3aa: CASSTTGANVLTF; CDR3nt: TGTGCCAGCAGCACAACAGGGGCCAACGTCCTGACTTTC
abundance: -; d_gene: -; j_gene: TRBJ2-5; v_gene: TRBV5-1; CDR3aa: CASSTSPAVPQETQYF; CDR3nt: TGCGCCAGCAGCACCTCCCCCGCGGTCCCACAAGAGACCCAGTACTTC
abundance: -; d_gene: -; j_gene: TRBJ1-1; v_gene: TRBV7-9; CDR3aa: CASSLEGLLNTEAFF; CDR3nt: TGTGCCAGCAGCTTAGAGGGACTTTTGAACACTGAAGCTTTCTTT
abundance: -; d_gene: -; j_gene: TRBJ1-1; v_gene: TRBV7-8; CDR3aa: CASSLALLKAFF; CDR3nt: TGTGCCAGCAGCTTAGCGCTATTGAAAGCTTTCTTT
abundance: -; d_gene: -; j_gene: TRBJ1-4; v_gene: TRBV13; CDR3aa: CASSSGKWNEKLFF; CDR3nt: TGTGCCAGCTCCTCAGGGAAGTGGAATGAAAAACTGTTTTTT
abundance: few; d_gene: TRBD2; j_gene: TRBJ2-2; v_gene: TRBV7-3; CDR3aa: CASSHSGGASGELFF; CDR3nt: TGTGCCAGCAGCCATAGCGGGGGGGCCTCCGGGGAGCTGTTTTTT